The TCR beta chain under discussion was sequenced for a study of CD4+ T cells in melanoma. Sequencing was performed with immunoSEQ multiplex PCR; in TCRdb, only in-frame clones are kept and a portion is missing. The data show approximately 20,000 clones, 83% seen once. The TCR sequence derives from a human donor with melanoma. The sequencing sample was made of cells from a culture (not recorded whether cultured in vitro).

The CDR3, as DNA: TGTGCCAGTAGCCCTAACAGCAATCAGCCCCAGCATTTT. Translation gives CASSPNSNQPQHF. This rearrangement joins TRBV19 to TRBJ1-5; no clear D. The germline V and J ends were trimmed by 6 bases and 1 base, with 7 bases remaining between them. CDR3 length equals 13 residues. Germline assignment: CDR1 LNHDA and CDR2 SQIVND (reference sequence).